One sample yielded the 3 T cell receptor beta chains listed below, sequenced in a study of CD8 T cells in ankylosing spondylitis. Each CDR3 protein is one row after TCRdb ran MiXCR on the 5' RACE reads. The table has fewer than 550,000 distinct CDR3 sequences, roughly 5.3% seen once. No antigens are known for them. Study-wide findings and caveats: One TCR beta motif, made up of about 8 highly homologous variants, appeared characteristic of ankylosing spondylitis blood.

Sequencing used blood, either unsorted or a sorted T cell fraction (not recorded which). The receptors here all came from a male donor with ankylosing spondylitis.

This clonotype has ten or more counts. The rearrangement uses TRBV6-5 and TRBJ2-1, with 10 bases fitting TRBD1. The V gene end was trimmed by 2 bases and the J gene end by 15 bases; junction bases not matched to a gene: 10. The CDR3 is made up of 14 amino acids. Germline V gene data show CDR1 as MNHEY and CDR2 as SVGAGI. For the CDR3, the DNA is TGTGCCAGCAGTTACCCGGAGGACAGGGGGATTCTGTTCTTC. It is translated as CASSYPEDRGILFF.

This clonotype appeared many times. The chain couples TRBV12-3 or TRBV12-4 to TRBJ1-5; unclear D gene. The CDR3 has 13 amino acids. V was cut by 7 bases and J by 2 bases, with 9 bases left in between. For the CDR3, the DNA is TGTGCCAGCATGCAGGCGGGCAATCAGCCCCAGCATTTT. Its translation: CASMQAGNQPQHF.

This clonotype appeared many times. V and J are TRBV4-2 and TRBJ2-1; TRBD2 agrees at 14 bases. Per the germline V gene, CDR1 is LGHNA and CDR2 is YNFKEQ. The ends lost 3 bases at V and 8 bases at J; junction bases unmatched: 9. This CDR3 has 17 residues. The CDR3 DNA follows: TGTGCCAGCAGCCACCCTCAGACTAGCGGGAGGGCCTATGAGCAGTTCTTC. Its protein is CASSHPQTSGRAYEQFF.